Included here is one TCR beta chain sequence, with context. V lost 2 bases and J lost 8, with 15 bases in between. CDR1 and CDR2 from the germline V gene are KGHSH and LQKENI. The CDR3 is 14 amino acids. This entry is derived from a study of blood T cell repertoires in COVID-19. Study as a whole: Samples representing acute and convalescent COVID-19 were sourced from the United States, Italy and Spain. In each case, the material was cDNA or gDNA derived from T cells, B-cell-depleted T cells, or PBMCs.

The Seattle site enrolled patients during active infection and followed them longitudinally. As originally analysed: Amplification of reference gene primers provided the estimated nucleated cell counts. Here immunoSEQ multiplex PCR was the method, and the copy in TCRdb shows in-frame clones only, minus some. Clone size and the V and J calls come from that table; the DNA yielded D and trimming. The sample has roughly 380,000 clones, around 89% seen once; the top ten hold roughly 1.6%. The TCR originated in a woman aged 40 to 55 with COVID-19, enrolled during active disease. The chain carries TRBV18 and TRBJ1-2, with D unclear. The sample comprised peripheral blood. Here the CDR3 DNA reads TGTGCCAGCTCACCAGGAGGGAATCAGGAAGGCTACACCTTC. It codes for CASSPGGNQEGYTF.